What follows are 13 T cell receptor beta chains derived from one specimen sequenced in a study of T-cell reconstitution after alpha-beta-depleted transplantation in children. Unique molecular identifiers were incorporated when the TCRbeta library was constructed. TCRdb used MiXCR to reprocess the PCR reads, holding one entry per CDR3 protein. Counted here are roughly 98,000 distinct CDR3 sequences, around 16% occurring once; the ten biggest clones make up around 20%. The sample here was PBMCs, mostly from graft donor cells, taken 180 days after TCRalphabeta/CD19-depleted stem cell transplant. These TCRs come from a male patient aged 2-15 years who had a stem cell transplant for acute lymphoblastic leukemia, so the T cells may come from the graft donor.

This clonotype appeared many times. The chain's CDR3 is CASSLALGVAKNIQYF. CDR3 sequence (DNA): TGTGCCAGCAGCTTAGCGCTAGGAGTAGCCAAAAACATTCAGTACTTC. The J gene is TRBJ2-4, the V gene TRBV7-9; D unresolved. Germline CDR1 and CDR2: SEHNR and FQNEAQ (reference sequence). This CDR3 is 16 amino acids long. V was shortened by 0 bases and J by 0 bases, with 9 bases between the two germline ends. Together with reference TRBV7-9 and TRBJ2-4, the CDR3 gives the full variable domain: DTGVSQNPRHKITKRGQNVTFRCDPISEHNRLYWYRQTLGQGPEFLTYFQNEAQLEKSRLLSDRFSAERPKGSFSTLEIQRTEQGDSAMYLCASSLALGVAKNIQYFGAGTRLSVL.

There are many counts of this clonotype. The chain has TRBV10-3 and TRBJ2-3, with D perhaps matching TRBD2 (6 bases). Germline assignment: CDR1 ENHRY and CDR2 SYGVKD. V was trimmed by 4 bases and J by 1 base, leaving 6 bases between them. The CDR3 sequence is 13 residues long. The CDR3 region has the DNA TGTGCCATCAGTGGGGAGGGCACAGATACGCAGTATTTT. The encoded protein is CAISGEGTDTQYF.

The chain recombines TRBV27 with TRBJ2-1, with 10 bases lining up with TRBD2. The CDR3 contains 15 residues. Losses at the gene ends were 4 bases for V and 7 bases for J; bases not matched to a gene: 7. Germline V gives CDR1 MNHEY, CDR2 SMNVEV (reference sequence). CDR3 sequence (DNA): TGTGCCAGCAGTTCTTCTAGCGGGGGTAATAATGAGCAGTTCTTC. Translated: CASSSSSGGNNEQFF.

The rearrangement links TRBV29-1 to TRBJ1-1; 7 nucleotides align to TRBD1. Germline CDR1 reads SQVTM; CDR2 reads ANQGSEA. J was trimmed by 4 bases and V by 1 base; bases with no gene match: 9. CDR3 length: 15 residues. CDR3 DNA: TGCAGCGTTGAAGTGAGTCGGGCAGGGGGCACTGAAGCTTTCTTT. It yields the protein CSVEVSRAGGTEAFF.

The table lists this clonotype with a few counts. The V and J genes are TRBV20-1 and TRBJ2-7; TRBD1 is a possible D gene (5 bases). The CDR3 runs 13 residues. V lost 3 bases, J lost 0 bases, and 9 bases lay in between. Germline V gene sequence: CDR1 DFQATT, CDR2 SNEGSKA (reference sequence). The CDR3 sequence is CSASTDSSYEQYF. CDR3 bases: TGCAGTGCTAGTACCGACAGCTCCTACGAGCAGTACTTC.

The table lists this clonotype with a few counts. Written as DNA, the CDR3 is TGTGCCAGCAGCCCACGGGGTTTCGGGGAGCTGTTTTTT. It codes for CASSPRGFGELFF. The chain is built from TRBV7-9 and TRBJ2-2, with D possibly being TRBD2 (5 bases). From germline, CDR1 is SEHNR and CDR2 FQNEAQ (reference sequence). The CDR3 runs 13 residues. V shed 5 bases and J shed 7 bases, with 11 bases lying between them.

A word on this clonotype: A clone one base away is much larger, so this may be a read error. The rearrangement joins TRBV7-8 to TRBJ1-1, with TRBD1 matching 9 bases. This CDR3 is built from 19 residues. The germline V gene encodes CDR1 SGHVS and CDR2 FQNEAQ. J was trimmed by 0 bases and V by 5 bases; bases with no gene match: 16. CDR3 sequence: CASSEGQGPLAQMNTEAFF. Written as DNA, the CDR3 is TGTGCCAGCAGCGAGGGACAGGGCCCTCTCGCACAAATGAACACTGAAGCTTTCTTT.

This clonotype is termed medium-sized (0.01 to 0.1%). This chain uses TRBV12-3 or TRBV12-4 with TRBJ2-2, with TRBD1 as a possible D gene (5 bases). Trimming removed 3 bases at V and 1 base at J, with 9 bases between. This CDR3 region has 15 residues. CDR3 residues: CASSLAGRNTGELFF. CDR3 coding DNA: TGTGCCAGCAGTTTGGCAGGGCGGAACACCGGGGAGCTGTTTTTT.

In its sample, this clonotype was seen a few times. The gene calls are TRBV5-1 and TRBJ1-1; the D gene is possibly TRBD1 (5 bases). V was pared by 4 bases and J by 0 bases, with 10 bases between. The germline V gene has CDR1 SGHRS and CDR2 YFSETQ. The CDR3 is made up of 14 amino acids. The CDR3 nucleotides read TGCGCCAGCAGCGTGGGGCAGCTGAACACTGAAGCTTTCTTT. Protein product: CASSVGQLNTEAFF.

There are a few counts of this clonotype. V gene TRBV7-9 combines with J gene TRBJ2-7; no firm D call. Germline assignment: CDR1 SEHNR and CDR2 FQNEAQ (reference sequence). The length of the CDR3 is 16 residues. V lost 1 base and J 6 bases, leaving 19 bases between the germline ends. The CDR3 loop is CASSLGGQWGPGEQYF. CDR3 nucleotide sequence: TGTGCCAGCAGCTTAGGTGGGCAGTGGGGTCCTGGCGAGCAGTACTTC. Full variable domain (outside the CDR3, taken from reference TRBV7-9 and TRBJ2-7): DTGVSQNPRHKITKRGQNVTFRCDPISEHNRLYWYRQTLGQGPEFLTYFQNEAQLEKSRLLSDRFSAERPKGSFSTLEIQRTEQGDSAMYLCASSLGGQWGPGEQYFGPGTRLTVT.

This chain uses TRBV7-2 with TRBJ1-1, with TRBD1 as a possible D gene (5 bases). This CDR3 is 13 amino acids long. V lost 4 bases and J lost 8, with 14 bases in between. The germline gives CDR1 SGHTA, CDR2 FQGNSA. The CDR3 sequence: CASSSVWGSEAFF. CDR3 in DNA: TGTGCCAGCAGCTCGGTATGGGGGTCCGAAGCTTTCTTT.

The chain couples TRBV20-1 to TRBJ1-2; D gene ambiguous. The ends were cut back, 2 bases at V and 7 bases at J, with 8 bases in the middle. CDR3 length equals 11 residues. Germline-derived CDR1 and CDR2 are DFQATT and SNEGSKA (reference sequence). The CDR3 DNA reads as TGCAGTGCTAGACTCGGTGGTGGCTACACCTTC. Its translation: CSARLGGGYTF.

The CDR3 sequence is CASSLGWGRTKNIQYF. Written as DNA, the CDR3 is TGTGCCAGCAGCTTGGGTTGGGGGAGAACCAAAAACATTCAGTACTTC. V usage is TRBV7-2 and J usage is TRBJ2-4; D is possibly TRBD1 or TRBD2 (5 bases each). V lost 3 bases, J lost 2 bases, and 14 bases lay in between. This CDR3 is 16 amino acids long. Germline V CDR1 and CDR2: SGHTA, FQGNSA.